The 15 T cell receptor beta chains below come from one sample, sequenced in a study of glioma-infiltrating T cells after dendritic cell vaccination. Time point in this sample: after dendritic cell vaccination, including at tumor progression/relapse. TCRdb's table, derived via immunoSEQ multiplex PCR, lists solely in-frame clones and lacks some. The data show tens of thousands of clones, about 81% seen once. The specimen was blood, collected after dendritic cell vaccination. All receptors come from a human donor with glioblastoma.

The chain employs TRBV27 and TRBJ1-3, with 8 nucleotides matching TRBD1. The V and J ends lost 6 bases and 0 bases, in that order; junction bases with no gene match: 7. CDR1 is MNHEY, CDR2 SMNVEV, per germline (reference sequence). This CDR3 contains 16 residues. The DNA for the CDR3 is TGTGCCAGCAGCCTGACAGGGGTTAGCTCTGGAAACACCATATATTTT. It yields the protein CASSLTGVSSGNTIYF.

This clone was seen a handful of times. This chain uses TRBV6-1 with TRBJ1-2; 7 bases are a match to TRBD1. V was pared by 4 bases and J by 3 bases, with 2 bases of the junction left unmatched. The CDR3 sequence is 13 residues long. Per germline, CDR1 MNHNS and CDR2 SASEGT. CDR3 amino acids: CASSGQGYYGYTF. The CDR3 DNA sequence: TGTGCCAGCAGTGGACAGGGATACTATGGCTACACCTTC.

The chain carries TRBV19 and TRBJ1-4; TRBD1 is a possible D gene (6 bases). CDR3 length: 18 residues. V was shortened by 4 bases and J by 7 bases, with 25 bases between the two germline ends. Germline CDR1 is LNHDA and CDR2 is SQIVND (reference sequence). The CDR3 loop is CASSKGVLSQGSSEKLFF. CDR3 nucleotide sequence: TGTGCCAGTAGTAAGGGGGTTCTTTCTCAGGGGTCCAGTGAAAAACTGTTTTTT.

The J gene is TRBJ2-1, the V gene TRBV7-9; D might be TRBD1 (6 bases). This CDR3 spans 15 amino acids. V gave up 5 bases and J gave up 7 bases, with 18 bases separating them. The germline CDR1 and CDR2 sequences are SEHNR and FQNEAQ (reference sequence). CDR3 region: CASSPLGRGRNEQFF. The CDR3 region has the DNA TGTGCCAGCAGCCCGCTAGGCAGGGGAAGGAATGAGCAGTTCTTC.

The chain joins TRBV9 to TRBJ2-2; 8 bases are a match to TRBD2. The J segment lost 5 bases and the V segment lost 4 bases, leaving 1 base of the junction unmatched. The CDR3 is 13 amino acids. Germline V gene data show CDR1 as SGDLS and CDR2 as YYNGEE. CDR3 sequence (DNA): TGTGCCAGCAGCACTAGCGGAACCGGGGAGCTGTTTTTT. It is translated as CASSTSGTGELFF. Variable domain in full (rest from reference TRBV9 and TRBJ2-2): DSGVTQTPKHLITATGQRVTLRCSPRSGDLSVYWYQQSLDQGLQFLIQYYNGEERAKGNILERFSAQQFPDLHSELNLSSLELGDSALYFCASSTSGTGELFFGEGSRLTVL.

The CDR3 loop reads CASSRLPGGRTEAFF. CDR3 in DNA: TGTGCCAGCAGTCGCCTCCCAGGGGGCAGGACTGAAGCTTTCTTT. V usage is TRBV27 and J usage is TRBJ1-1; 8 bases match TRBD1. The CDR3 spans 15 residues. Losses at the gene ends were 5 bases for V and 5 bases for J; bases not matched to a gene: 10. Germline V CDR1 and CDR2: MNHEY, SMNVEV (reference sequence).

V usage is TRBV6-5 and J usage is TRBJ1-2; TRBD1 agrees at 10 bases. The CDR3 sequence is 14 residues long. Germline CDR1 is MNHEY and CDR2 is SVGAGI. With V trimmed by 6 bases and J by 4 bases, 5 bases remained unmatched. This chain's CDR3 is CASRGQGRIYGYTF. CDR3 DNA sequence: TGTGCCAGCAGGGGACAGGGGCGAATCTATGGCTACACCTTC.

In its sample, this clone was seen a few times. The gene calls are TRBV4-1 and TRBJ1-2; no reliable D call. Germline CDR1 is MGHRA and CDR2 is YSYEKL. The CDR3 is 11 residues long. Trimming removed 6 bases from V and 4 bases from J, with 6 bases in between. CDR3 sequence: CASSYGYGYTF. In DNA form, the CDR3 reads TGCGCCAGCAGTTACGGCTATGGCTACACCTTC.

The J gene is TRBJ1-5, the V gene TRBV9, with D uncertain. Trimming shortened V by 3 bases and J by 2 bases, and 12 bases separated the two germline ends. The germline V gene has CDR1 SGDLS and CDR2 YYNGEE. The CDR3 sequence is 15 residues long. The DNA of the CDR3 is TGTGCCAGCAGCGCCGGGATGTTGGGCAATCAGCCCCAGCATTTT. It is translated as CASSAGMLGNQPQHF.

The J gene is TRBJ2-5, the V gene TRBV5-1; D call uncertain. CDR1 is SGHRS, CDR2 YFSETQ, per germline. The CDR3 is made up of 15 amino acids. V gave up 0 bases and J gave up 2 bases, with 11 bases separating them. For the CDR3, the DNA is TGCGCCAGCAGCTTGGCCAGGCAGGATCAAGAGACCCAGTACTTC. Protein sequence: CASSLARQDQETQYF. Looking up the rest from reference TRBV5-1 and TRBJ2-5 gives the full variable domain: KAGVTQTPRYLIKTRGQQVTLSCSPISGHRSVSWYQQTPGQGLQFLFEYFSETQRNKGNFPGRFSGRQFSNSRSEMNVSTLELGDSALYLCASSLARQDQETQYFGPGTRLLVL.

Written as DNA, the CDR3 is TGTGCCAGCAGCTTTACTAGCGGGGGATCCTACGAGCAGTACTTC. It yields the protein CASSFTSGGSYEQYF. The chain is built from TRBV7-2 and TRBJ2-7; TRBD2 aligns across 11 bases. V gave up 3 bases and J gave up 1 base; unmatched junction bases: 2. CDR1 and CDR2 (germline): SGHTA, FQGNSA. The CDR3 contains 15 residues.

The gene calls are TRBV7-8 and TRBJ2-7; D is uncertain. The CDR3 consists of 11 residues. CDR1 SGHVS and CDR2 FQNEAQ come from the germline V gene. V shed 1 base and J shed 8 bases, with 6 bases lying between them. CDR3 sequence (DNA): TGTGCCAGCAGCTTAGAGAAACAGCAGTACGTC. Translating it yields CASSLEKQQYV.

The CDR3 DNA reads as TGCGCCAGCAGCCGGACCACGGGACAGGGTAACTATGGCTACACCTTC. Its translation is CASSRTTGQGNYGYTF. The genes are TRBV5-1 and TRBJ1-2; 9 nucleotides agree with TRBD1. The CDR3 consists of 16 residues. Losses at the gene ends were 4 bases for V and 1 base for J; bases not matched to a gene: 8. Per germline, CDR1 SGHRS and CDR2 YFSETQ.

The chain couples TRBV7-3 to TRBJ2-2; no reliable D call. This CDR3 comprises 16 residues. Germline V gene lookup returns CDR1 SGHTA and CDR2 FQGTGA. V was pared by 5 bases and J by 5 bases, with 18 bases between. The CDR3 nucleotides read TGTGCCAGCAGCGCCCAAGAGGTCTATAAAACCGGGGAGCTGTTTTTT. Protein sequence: CASSAQEVYKTGELFF.

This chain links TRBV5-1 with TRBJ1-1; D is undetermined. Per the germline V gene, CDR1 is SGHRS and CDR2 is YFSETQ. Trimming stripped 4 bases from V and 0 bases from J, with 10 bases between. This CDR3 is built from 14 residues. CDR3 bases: TGCGCCAGCAGCCACGGAGGGATGAACACTGAAGCTTTCTTT. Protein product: CASSHGGMNTEAFF.